The rows below give T cell receptor beta chains drawn from one sample of a study of T cell responses to AZD1222 COVID-19 vaccine. Libraries were prepared by immunoSEQ multiplex PCR; TCRdb keeps only in-frame clonotypes and omits some of them. This sample has 90,000 to 120,000 clones, with 93% found just once. Here the sequenced sample was peripheral blood, taken on day 0 of AZD1222 vaccination. These receptor sequences come from an adult in good health. Each CDR3 is given with its conserved first and last residue. Fields, in order: D gene, V gene, CDR3 length, clone size, J gene, CDR3 DNA, CDR3 protein. D genes are given only for firm matches. Not all rows give a size; the values are once, few, many and, for expanded clones, a class.

.	TRBV14	16	few	TRBJ1-1	TGTGCCAGCAGCCAAGACGCAGGCTTCAGGAACACTGAAGCTTTCTTT	CASSQDAGFRNTEAFF
.	TRBV19	14	few	TRBJ2-1	TGTGCCAGTAAGGAACTAGGAGGGTACAATGAGCAGTTCTTC	CASKELGGYNEQFF
TRBD2	TRBV5-1	15	.	TRBJ2-7	TGCGCCAGCAGCTTGGTACTAGCGGGAGCCTACGAGCAGTACTTC	CASSLVLAGAYEQYF
TRBD2	TRBV7-9	12	.	TRBJ2-7	TGTGCCAGCAGCCCCCTAGCGGGAGACGGAAACTTC	CASSPLAGDGNF
.	TRBV2	12	.	TRBJ1-1	TGTGCCAGCACTCAGGGAATCACTGAAGCTTTCTTT	CASTQGITEAFF
.	TRBV9	16	.	TRBJ2-7	TGTGCCAGCAGCGCCGGGACCGGGCGCCGCTCCTACGAGCAGTACTTC	CASSAGTGRRSYEQYF
.	TRBV5-6	15	few	TRBJ2-7	TGTGCCAGCAGCTTGTCTTACAGGGCGGTATACGAGCAGTACTTC	CASSLSYRAVYEQYF
.	TRBV5-4	14	.	TRBJ2-1	TGTGCCAGCAATCGGATGGGCCCGGGCGATGAGCAGTTCTTC	CASNRMGPGDEQFF
.	TRBV27	12	.	TRBJ1-3	TGTGCCAGCGTCGGGCAAGGAAACACCATATATTTT	CASVGQGNTIYF
.	TRBV5-1	15	once	TRBJ1-4	TGCGCCAGCAGCTTTAACACAGCAACTAATGAAAAACTGTTTTTT	CASSFNTATNEKLFF
.	TRBV4-1	12	.	TRBJ1-2	TGCGCCAGCAGCCAACCCTGGGGGGGCTACACCTTC	CASSQPWGGYTF
.	TRBV28	12	.	TRBJ1-2	TGTGCCAGCAGTTTGGGTCCCTATGGCTACACCTTC	CASSLGPYGYTF